These 25 T cell receptor beta chains came from one sample sequenced in a study of blood T cell repertoires in COVID-19. The assay was immunoSEQ multiplex PCR, and TCRdb's table has in-frame clones only and misses some. Among fewer than 60,000 clones listed, 65% to 90% were seen once. Material for sequencing was peripheral blood. Receptor source: a human donor in a cohort sampled during active COVID-19.

For this clone: Other nucleotide sequences in the sample specify the same CDR3. The chain is built from TRBV12-3 or TRBV12-4 and TRBJ2-5; D is uncertain. Trimming took off 3 bases at V and 1 base at J, with 6 bases between the two ends. The CDR3 length is 13 residues. The CDR3 loop is CASSFRGQETQYF. The CDR3 bases are TGTGCCAGCAGTTTCCGAGGCCAAGAGACCCAGTACTTC.

The rearrangement links TRBV2 to TRBJ2-3, with 10 positions matching TRBD1. V shed 5 bases and J 9 bases; nucleotides not matched to a gene: 14. The germline CDR1 and CDR2 sequences are SNHLY and FYNNEI. CDR3 length: 16 amino acids. CDR3 residues: CASSQDRGAAHGTQYF. The CDR3, as DNA: TGTGCCAGCAGTCAGGACAGGGGGGCAGCACATGGAACGCAGTATTTT.

The chain couples TRBV28 to TRBJ1-2; tentatively, D is TRBD1 (5 bases). Germline V CDR1 and CDR2: MDHEN, SYDVKM. Trimming left V 5 bases short and J 1 base short, with 11 bases between. The CDR3 totals 14 residues. CDR3: CASSNRQINYGYTF. The CDR3 DNA reads TGTGCCAGCAGTAACCGACAGATTAACTATGGCTACACCTTC.

The chain employs TRBV9 and TRBJ2-1; 12 bases fit TRBD1. J lost 9 bases, V lost 2 bases, and 9 bases had no gene match. Germline values: CDR1 SGDLS, CDR2 YYNGEE. The CDR3 loop spans 16 amino acids. CDR3 DNA: TGTGCCAGCAGCGTTTCTTCGGGACAGGGGGCGAGTGAGCAGTTCTTC. It codes for CASSVSSGQGASEQFF.

The J gene is TRBJ1-5, the V gene TRBV15, with 9 bases lining up with TRBD1. V was clipped by 3 bases and J by 0 bases; unmatched bases: 15. Germline CDR1 reads LNHNV; CDR2 reads YYDKDF (reference sequence). The CDR3 is made up of 20 amino acids. Here the CDR3 reads CATSRGQGGFGDYSNQPQHF. The CDR3 bases are TGTGCCACCAGCAGGGGACAGGGTGGATTTGGAGATTATAGCAATCAGCCCCAGCATTTT.

The chain has TRBV19 and TRBJ2-3; possibly TRBD2 for D (5 bases). CDR1 and CDR2 from the germline V gene are LNHDA and SQIVND (reference sequence). With 2 bases removed from V and 1 base from J, the gap between germline ends came to 13 bases. The CDR3 is 16 amino acids. CDR3 DNA sequence: TGTGCCAGTAGTATACGGAGTACAGCGGGCACAGATACGCAGTATTTT. This translates into CASSIRSTAGTDTQYF.

The chain carries TRBV19 and TRBJ2-2; 7 nucleotides agree with TRBD1. J was trimmed by 3 bases and V by 2 bases; bases with no gene match: 6. CDR3 size: 16 residues. Germline CDR1 and CDR2: LNHDA and SQIVND (reference sequence). The CDR3 DNA follows: TGTGCCAGTAGTATACCTGCGACAGGGTACACCGGGGAGCTGTTTTTT. Translating it yields CASSIPATGYTGELFF.

This chain uses TRBV6-1 with TRBJ1-2, with D tentatively TRBD1 (6 bases). This CDR3 is built from 15 residues. Germline V lookup: CDR1 MNHNS, CDR2 SASEGT. The V and J ends lost 0 bases and 7 bases respectively, with 15 bases between them. CDR3: CASSEALGTRLGYTF. Written as DNA, the CDR3 is TGTGCCAGCAGTGAAGCTCTGGGGACAAGACTTGGCTACACCTTC.

V and J are TRBV28 and TRBJ2-2; D may be TRBD2 (6 bases). V shed 6 bases and J shed 0 bases, with 8 bases lying between them. CDR1 is MDHEN and CDR2 is SYDVKM in the germline V gene. This CDR3 spans 14 amino acids. The CDR3 bases are TGTGCCAGCAGGGGGACTCCGAACACCGGGGAGCTGTTTTTT. It encodes CASRGTPNTGELFF.

CDR3 loop: CASSLGGTSSYEQYF. The DNA for the CDR3 is TGTGCCAGCAGCTTGGGGGGGACTAGCTCCTACGAGCAGTACTTC. The rearrangement uses TRBV5-4 and TRBJ2-7; 8 bases are shared with TRBD2. The germline gives CDR1 SGHNT, CDR2 YYREEE (reference sequence). The V segment lost 0 bases and the J segment 0 bases; nucleotides outside the gene matches: 2. The CDR3 sequence is 15 residues long. Based on the CDR3 plus reference TRBV5-4 and TRBJ2-7, the full variable domain is ETGVTQSPTHLIKTRGQQVTLRCSSQSGHNTVSWYQQALGQGPQFIFQYYREEENGRGNFPPRFSGLQFPNYSSELNVNALELDDSALYLCASSLGGTSSYEQYFGPGTRLTVT.

Of note for this clone: Other DNA sequences in this specimen translate into the identical CDR3. V is TRBV7-9 and J is TRBJ2-7; 8 nucleotides align to TRBD2. The germline V gene encodes CDR1 SEHNR and CDR2 FQNEAQ (reference sequence). J lost 0 bases, V lost 5 bases, and 3 bases had no gene match. This CDR3 has 14 residues. The CDR3 is CASSRTSGSYEQYF. The CDR3 DNA sequence: TGTGCCAGCAGCCGAACTAGCGGCTCCTACGAGCAGTACTTC.

This clone was seen only once. The rearrangement joins TRBV10-3 to TRBJ2-3; tentative D call: TRBD1 (6 bases). Trimming cost V 11 bases and J 2 bases, with 17 bases left between them. Germline-derived CDR1 and CDR2 are ENHRY and SYGVKD. The CDR3 extends over 14 amino acids. In nucleotides, the CDR3 is TGTGCCGCCGCCGGACAGCACTTCACAGATACGCAGTATTTT. It yields the protein CAAAGQHFTDTQYF.

The chain couples TRBV19 to TRBJ1-5, with TRBD1 identical over 7 bases. Trimming removed 3 bases from V and 3 bases from J; junction bases left unmatched: 14. Germline assignment: CDR1 LNHDA and CDR2 SQIVND (reference sequence). This CDR3 comprises 18 residues. This CDR3 is CASSMGWTGGGYNQPQHF. The CDR3 DNA reads as TGTGCCAGTAGTATGGGATGGACGGGAGGGGGCTACAATCAGCCCCAGCATTTT.

The chain couples TRBV11-3 to TRBJ2-7; D remains ambiguous. Germline loops: CDR1 SGHNT, CDR2 YENEEA. This CDR3 region has 14 residues. V was shortened by 3 bases and J by 0 bases, with 9 bases between the two germline ends. CDR3 DNA sequence: TGTGCCAGCAGCTTCCAGTTAAGCTCCTACGAGCAGTACTTC. Translating it yields CASSFQLSSYEQYF.

The CDR3 DNA sequence: TGCGCCAGCAGCCCCGGGACTAGCGTGGAGACCCAGTACTTC. It yields the protein CASSPGTSVETQYF. The V gene is TRBV4-1, the J gene TRBJ2-5, with TRBD2 matching 10 bases. Germline trimming cut 4 bases from V and 5 bases from J; bases unmatched to any gene: 4. This CDR3 is 14 amino acids long. Germline V gene lookup returns CDR1 MGHRA and CDR2 YSYEKL.

The chain combines TRBV19 with TRBJ2-3, with 8 bases matching TRBD2. V gave up 5 bases and J gave up 4 bases; unmatched junction bases: 8. Germline V gives CDR1 LNHDA, CDR2 SQIVND (reference sequence). The CDR3 is 15 amino acids. This CDR3 is CASSFGRADSDTQYF. The DNA of the CDR3 is TGTGCCAGTAGTTTCGGGAGGGCCGACTCAGATACGCAGTATTTT.

This chain links TRBV11-3 with TRBJ2-7; 9 bases align to TRBD2. Germline CDR1 is SGHNT and CDR2 is YENEEA. CDR3 length equals 17 residues. With V trimmed by 5 bases and J by 2 bases, 13 bases remained unmatched. The CDR3, as DNA: TGTGCCAGCAGCAAATCGTCTAGCGGGATCCAGGCCTACGAGCAGTACTTC. Its translation: CASSKSSSGIQAYEQYF.

This sequence joins TRBV30 and TRBJ2-7, with a possible D match to TRBD2 (6 bases). The CDR3 extends over 15 amino acids. The germline V gene has CDR1 GTSNPN and CDR2 SVGIG (reference sequence). Trimming cost V 1 base and J 0 bases, with 13 bases left between them. The CDR3 region is CAWSAGTLSSYEQYF. In DNA form, the CDR3 reads TGTGCCTGGAGTGCGGGGACTTTGAGCTCCTACGAGCAGTACTTC.

This clone was observed a few times. V and J are TRBV6-5 and TRBJ2-3, with D maybe TRBD2 (6 bases). The germline V gene encodes CDR1 MNHEY and CDR2 SVGAGI. V was trimmed by 7 bases and J by 2 bases, leaving 13 bases between them. This CDR3 comprises 14 residues. CDR3 coding DNA: TGTGCCAGCACCGAACGGGGGACCACAGATACGCAGTATTTT. It codes for CASTERGTTDTQYF.

The chain has TRBV23-1 and TRBJ1-3; D remains unclear. TRBV23-1 is marked as an open reading frame, function uncertain. Trimming took off 5 bases at V and 4 bases at J, with 15 bases between the two ends. The CDR3 contains 15 residues. DNA for the CDR3: TGCGCCAGCAGTGCCAGTGAAGGGAGAGGAAACACCATATATTTT. It codes for CASSASEGRGNTIYF.

This chain links TRBV3-1 (or the pseudogene TRBV3-2) with TRBJ2-7; TRBD1 agrees at 10 bases. V lost 3 bases to trimming and J lost 5 bases; unmatched junction nucleotides: 4. There are 14 residues in the CDR3. Germline lookup yields CDR1 LGHDT and CDR2 YNNKEL (reference sequence). CDR3 DNA: TGTGCCAGCAGCCACCAGGACAGGGGGGACGAGCAGTACTTC. Protein sequence: CASSHQDRGDEQYF.

V usage is TRBV11-1 and J usage is TRBJ2-7, with D maybe TRBD2 (5 bases). The germline V and J ends were trimmed by 4 bases and 4 bases, with 14 bases remaining between them. Germline loops: CDR1 SGHAT, CDR2 FQDESV (reference sequence). The CDR3 is made up of 14 amino acids. The CDR3 DNA reads as TGTGCCAGCAGCTCCCGAGGGAGTTGGTACGAGCAGTACTTC. Translating it yields CASSSRGSWYEQYF.

The V gene is TRBV7-3, the J gene TRBJ1-2; 8 nucleotides align to TRBD1. Germline trimming cut 5 bases from V and 0 bases from J; bases unmatched to any gene: 5. This CDR3 is 15 amino acids long. Germline V gene sequence: CDR1 SGHTA, CDR2 FQGTGA. CDR3 amino acids: CASSPGTGANYGYTF. Written as DNA, the CDR3 is TGTGCCAGCAGCCCTGGGACAGGCGCTAACTATGGCTACACCTTC.

This clone was counted a single time. The chain couples TRBV19 to TRBJ2-3; 8 bases line up with TRBD2. The CDR3 consists of 14 residues. CDR1 LNHDA and CDR2 SQIVND come from the germline V gene (reference sequence). Trimming took 6 bases from V and 0 from J; bases not matched to a gene: 2. Written as DNA, the CDR3 is TGTGCCAGTAGGAGCGGGAGTAGCACAGATACGCAGTATTTT. Translated, it gives CASRSGSSTDTQYF.

The V and J genes are TRBV7-3 and TRBJ2-5; possibly TRBD2 for D (7 bases). CDR3 size: 13 residues. CDR1 is SGHTA and CDR2 is FQGTGA in the germline V gene. V lost 5 bases and J 5 bases, leaving 12 bases between the germline ends. Here the CDR3 reads CASSSRGGETQYF. CDR3 DNA sequence: TGTGCCAGCAGCAGCAGGGGAGGGGAGACCCAGTACTTC. The variable domain in full, with the rest retrieved from reference TRBV7-3 and TRBJ2-5, is GAGVSQTPSNKVTEKGKYVELRCDPISGHTALYWYRQSLGQGPEFLIYFQGTGAADDSGLPNDRFFAVRPEGSVSTLKIQRTERGDSAVYLCASSSRGGETQYFGPGTRLLVL.